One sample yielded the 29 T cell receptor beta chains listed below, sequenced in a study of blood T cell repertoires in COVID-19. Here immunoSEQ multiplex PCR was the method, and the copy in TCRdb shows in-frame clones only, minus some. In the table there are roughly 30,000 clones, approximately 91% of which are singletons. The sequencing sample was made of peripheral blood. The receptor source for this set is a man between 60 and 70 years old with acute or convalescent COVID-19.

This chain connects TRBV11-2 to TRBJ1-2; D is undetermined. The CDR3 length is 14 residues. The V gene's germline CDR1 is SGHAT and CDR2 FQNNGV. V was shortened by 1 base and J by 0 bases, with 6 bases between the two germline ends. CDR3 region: CASSLGATNYGYTF. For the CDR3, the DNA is TGTGCCAGCAGCTTAGGGGCCACTAACTATGGCTACACCTTC. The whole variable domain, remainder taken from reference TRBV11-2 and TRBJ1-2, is EAGVAQSPRYKIIEKRQSVAFWCNPISGHATLYWYQQILGQGPKLLIQFQNNGVVDDSQLPKDRFSAERLKGVDSTLKIQPAKLEDSAVYLCASSLGATNYGYTFGSGTRLTVV.

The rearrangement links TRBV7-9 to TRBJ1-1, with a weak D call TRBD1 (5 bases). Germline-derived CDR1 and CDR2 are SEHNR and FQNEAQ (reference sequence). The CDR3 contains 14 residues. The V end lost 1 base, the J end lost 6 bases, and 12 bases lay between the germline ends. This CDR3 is CASSLEAGRAEAFF. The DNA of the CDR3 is TGTGCCAGCAGCTTAGAGGCGGGGCGCGCTGAAGCTTTCTTT.

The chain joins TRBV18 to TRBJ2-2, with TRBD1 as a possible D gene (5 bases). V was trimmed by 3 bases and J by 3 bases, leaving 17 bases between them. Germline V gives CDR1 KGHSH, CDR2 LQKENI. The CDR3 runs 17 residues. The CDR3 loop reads CASSPRDRTRDTGELFF. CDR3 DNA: TGTGCCAGCTCACCGCGCGACAGAACCCGAGACACCGGGGAGCTGTTTTTT.

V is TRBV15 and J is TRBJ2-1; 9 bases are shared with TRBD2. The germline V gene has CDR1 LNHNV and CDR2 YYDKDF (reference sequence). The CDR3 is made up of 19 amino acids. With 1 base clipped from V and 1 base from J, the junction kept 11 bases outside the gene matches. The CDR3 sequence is CATSRVGTSSRRSYNEQFF. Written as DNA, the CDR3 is TGTGCCACCAGCAGAGTAGGGACTAGCAGTCGCAGGTCCTACAATGAGCAGTTCTTC. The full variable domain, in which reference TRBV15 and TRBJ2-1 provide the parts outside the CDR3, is DAMVIQNPRYQVTQFGKPVTLSCSQTLNHNVMYWYQQKSSQAPKLLFHYYDKDFNNEADTPDNFQSRRPNTSFCFLDIRSPGLGDTAMYLCATSRVGTSSRRSYNEQFFGPGTRLTVL.

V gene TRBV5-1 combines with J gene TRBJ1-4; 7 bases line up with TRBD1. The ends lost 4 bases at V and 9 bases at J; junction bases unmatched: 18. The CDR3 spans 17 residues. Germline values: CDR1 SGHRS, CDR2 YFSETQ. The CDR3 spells CASSHGTDSQRMKKLFF. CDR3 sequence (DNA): TGCGCCAGCAGCCATGGGACAGATTCTCAAAGGATGAAAAAACTGTTTTTT.

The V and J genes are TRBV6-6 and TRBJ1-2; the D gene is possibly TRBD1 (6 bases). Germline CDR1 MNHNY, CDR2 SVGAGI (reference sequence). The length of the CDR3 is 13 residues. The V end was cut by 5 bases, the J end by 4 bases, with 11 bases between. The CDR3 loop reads CASSNRETYGYTF. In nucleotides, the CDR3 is TGTGCCAGCAGTAACAGGGAAACCTATGGCTACACCTTC.

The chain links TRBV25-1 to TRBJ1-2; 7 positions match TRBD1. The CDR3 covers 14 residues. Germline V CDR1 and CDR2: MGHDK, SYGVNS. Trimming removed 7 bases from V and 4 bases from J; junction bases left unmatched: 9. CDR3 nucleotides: TGTGCCAGCACCCGGACAGGAGATAGCTATGGCTACACCTTC. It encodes CASTRTGDSYGYTF.

CDR3 nucleotides: TGTGCCAGCTCACCACCACTAGCGGGAGCCTACGAGCAGTACTTC. Amino acid sequence: CASSPPLAGAYEQYF. The chain links TRBV18 to TRBJ2-7; 11 bases fit TRBD2. Germline V CDR1 and CDR2: KGHSH, LQKENI. The CDR3 loop spans 15 amino acids. Trimming took 0 bases from V and 2 from J; bases not matched to a gene: 0. The whole variable domain, filled in from reference TRBV18 and TRBJ2-7, reads NAGVMQNPRHLVRRRGQEARLRCSPMKGHSHVYWYRQLPEEGLKFMVYLQKENIIDESGMPKERFSAEFPKEGPSILRIQQVVRGDSAAYFCASSPPLAGAYEQYFGPGTRLTVT.

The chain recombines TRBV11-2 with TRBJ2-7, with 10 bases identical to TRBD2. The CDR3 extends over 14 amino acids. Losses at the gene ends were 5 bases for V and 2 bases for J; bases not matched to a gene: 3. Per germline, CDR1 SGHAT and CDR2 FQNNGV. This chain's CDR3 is CASSLAGATYEQYV. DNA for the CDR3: TGTGCCAGCAGCCTAGCGGGAGCTACCTACGAGCAGTACGTC.

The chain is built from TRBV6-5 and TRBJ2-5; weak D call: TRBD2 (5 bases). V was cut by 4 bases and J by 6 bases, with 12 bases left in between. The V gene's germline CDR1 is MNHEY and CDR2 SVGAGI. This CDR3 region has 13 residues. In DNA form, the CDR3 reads TGTGCCAGCAGTTGGACGGGAATAAAGACCCAGTACTTC. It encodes CASSWTGIKTQYF.

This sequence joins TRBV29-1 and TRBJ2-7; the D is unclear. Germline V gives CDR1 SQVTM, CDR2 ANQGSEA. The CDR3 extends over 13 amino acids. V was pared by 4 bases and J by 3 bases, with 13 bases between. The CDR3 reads CSVGETTLYEQYF. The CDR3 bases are TGCAGCGTTGGTGAGACAACCCTCTACGAGCAGTACTTC.

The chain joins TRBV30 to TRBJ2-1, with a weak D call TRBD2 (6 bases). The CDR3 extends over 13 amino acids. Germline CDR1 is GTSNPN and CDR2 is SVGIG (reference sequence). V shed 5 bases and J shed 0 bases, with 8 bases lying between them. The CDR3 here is CAWSGSSYNEQFF. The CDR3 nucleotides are TGTGCCTGGTCCGGGAGCTCCTACAATGAGCAGTTCTTC.

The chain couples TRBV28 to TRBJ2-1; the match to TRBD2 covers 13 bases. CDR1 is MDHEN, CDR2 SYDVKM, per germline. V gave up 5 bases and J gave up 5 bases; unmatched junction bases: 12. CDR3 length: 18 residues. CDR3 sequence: CASSIGLAGAPGHNEQFF. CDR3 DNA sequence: TGTGCCAGCAGTATAGGACTAGCGGGAGCCCCGGGGCACAATGAGCAGTTCTTC.

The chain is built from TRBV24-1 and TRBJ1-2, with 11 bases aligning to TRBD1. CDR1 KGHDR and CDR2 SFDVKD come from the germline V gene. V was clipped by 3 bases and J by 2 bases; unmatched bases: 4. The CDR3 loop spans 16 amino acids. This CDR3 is CATSDPRDRGNYGYTF. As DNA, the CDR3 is TGTGCCACCAGTGATCCCCGGGACAGGGGGAACTATGGCTACACCTTC.

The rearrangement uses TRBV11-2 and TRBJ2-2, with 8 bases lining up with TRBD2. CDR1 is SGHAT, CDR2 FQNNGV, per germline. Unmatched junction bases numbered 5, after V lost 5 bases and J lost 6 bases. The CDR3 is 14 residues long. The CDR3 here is CASSLTSGAGELFF. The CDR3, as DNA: TGTGCCAGCAGCCTAACTAGCGGAGCCGGGGAGCTGTTTTTT.

CDR3 DNA: TGTGCCACCAGTGATTGGCGACACCACTCCTACAATGAGCAGTTCTTC. Translating gives CATSDWRHHSYNEQFF. The gene calls are TRBV24-1 and TRBJ2-1, with D unresolved. V was trimmed by 2 bases and J by 0 bases, leaving 10 bases between them. The CDR3 length is 16 residues. Germline assignment: CDR1 KGHDR and CDR2 SFDVKD.

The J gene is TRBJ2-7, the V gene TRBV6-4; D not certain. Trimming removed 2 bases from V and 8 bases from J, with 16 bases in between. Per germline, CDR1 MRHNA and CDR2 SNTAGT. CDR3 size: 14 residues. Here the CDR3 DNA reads TGTGCCAGCAGTGACCCCCTACCCCCTAGGAAGCAGTACGTC. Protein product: CASSDPLPPRKQYV.

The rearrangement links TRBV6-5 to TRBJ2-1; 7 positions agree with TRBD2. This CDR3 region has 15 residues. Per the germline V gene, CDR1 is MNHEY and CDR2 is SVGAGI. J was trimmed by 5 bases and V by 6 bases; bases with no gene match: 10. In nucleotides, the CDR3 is TGTGCCAGCAGCAGCTACCCGACTAGCCACAATGAGCAGTTCTTC. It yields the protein CASSSYPTSHNEQFF.

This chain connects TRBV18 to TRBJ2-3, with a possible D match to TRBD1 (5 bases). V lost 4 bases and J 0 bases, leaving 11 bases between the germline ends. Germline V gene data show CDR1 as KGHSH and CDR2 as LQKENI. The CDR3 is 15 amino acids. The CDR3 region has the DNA TGTGCCAGCTCACTGCGACAGCATAGCACAGATACGCAGTATTTT. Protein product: CASSLRQHSTDTQYF.

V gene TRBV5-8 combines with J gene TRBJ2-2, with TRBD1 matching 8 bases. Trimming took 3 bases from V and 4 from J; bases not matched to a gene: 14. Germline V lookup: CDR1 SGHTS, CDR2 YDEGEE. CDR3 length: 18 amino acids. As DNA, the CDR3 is TGTGCCAGCAGCTCGATAGACAGGGGAGGTTGGGTCACCGGGGAGCTGTTTTTT. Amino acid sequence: CASSSIDRGGWVTGELFF.

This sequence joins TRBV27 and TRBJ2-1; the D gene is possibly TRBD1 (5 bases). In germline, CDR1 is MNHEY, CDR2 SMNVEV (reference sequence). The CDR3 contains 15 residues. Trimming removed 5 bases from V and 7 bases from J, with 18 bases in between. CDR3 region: CASSPWGLTMNEQFF. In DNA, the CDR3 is TGTGCCAGCAGTCCCTGGGGCCTCACAATGAATGAGCAGTTCTTC.

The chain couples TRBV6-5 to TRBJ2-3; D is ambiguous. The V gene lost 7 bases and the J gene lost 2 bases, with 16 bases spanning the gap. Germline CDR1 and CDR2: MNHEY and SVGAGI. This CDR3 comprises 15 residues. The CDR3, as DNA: TGTGCCAGCACCGAATGGTACAGTAACACAGATACGCAGTATTTT. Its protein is CASTEWYSNTDTQYF.

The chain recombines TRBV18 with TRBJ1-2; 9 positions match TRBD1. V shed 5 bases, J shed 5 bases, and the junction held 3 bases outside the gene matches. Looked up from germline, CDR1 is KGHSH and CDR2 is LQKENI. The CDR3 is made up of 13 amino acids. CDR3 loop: CASSVGTGYGYTF. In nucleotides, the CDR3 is TGTGCCAGCTCAGTCGGGACAGGGTATGGCTACACCTTC.

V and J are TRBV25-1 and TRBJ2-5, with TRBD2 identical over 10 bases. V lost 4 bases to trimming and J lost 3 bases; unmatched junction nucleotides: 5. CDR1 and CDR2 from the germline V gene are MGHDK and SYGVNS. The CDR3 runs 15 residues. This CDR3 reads CASSVLAGRKETQYF. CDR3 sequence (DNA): TGTGCCAGCAGTGTACTAGCGGGAAGGAAAGAGACCCAGTACTTC.

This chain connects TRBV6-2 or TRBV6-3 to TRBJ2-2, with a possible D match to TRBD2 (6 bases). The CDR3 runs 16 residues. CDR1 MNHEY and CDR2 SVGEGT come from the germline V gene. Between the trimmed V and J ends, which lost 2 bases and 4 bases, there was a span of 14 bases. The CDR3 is CASSYASGWGTGELFF. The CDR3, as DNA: TGTGCCAGCAGTTACGCGAGCGGGTGGGGCACCGGGGAGCTGTTTTTT.

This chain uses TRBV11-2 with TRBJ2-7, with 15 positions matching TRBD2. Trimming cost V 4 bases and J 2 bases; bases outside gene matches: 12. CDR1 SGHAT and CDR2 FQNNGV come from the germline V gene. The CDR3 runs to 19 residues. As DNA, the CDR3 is TGTGCCAGCAGCTCGACAGGGGGACTAGCGGGAGGAGTCCCCTACGAGCAGTACTTC. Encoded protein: CASSSTGGLAGGVPYEQYF. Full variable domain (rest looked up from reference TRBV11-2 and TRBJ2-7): EAGVAQSPRYKIIEKRQSVAFWCNPISGHATLYWYQQILGQGPKLLIQFQNNGVVDDSQLPKDRFSAERLKGVDSTLKIQPAKLEDSAVYLCASSSTGGLAGGVPYEQYFGPGTRLTVT.

The CDR3 here is CASSGAAGGVYEQYF. In DNA form, the CDR3 reads TGTGCCAGCAGCGGTGCAGCGGGAGGCGTATACGAGCAGTACTTC. This chain joins TRBV3-1 (or the pseudogene TRBV3-2) and TRBJ2-7; TRBD2 matches at 9 bases. The CDR3 totals 15 residues. V trimming: 5 bases; J trimming: 4 bases; junction bases outside the gene matches: 9. CDR1 and CDR2 from the germline V gene are LGHDT and YNNKEL (reference sequence).

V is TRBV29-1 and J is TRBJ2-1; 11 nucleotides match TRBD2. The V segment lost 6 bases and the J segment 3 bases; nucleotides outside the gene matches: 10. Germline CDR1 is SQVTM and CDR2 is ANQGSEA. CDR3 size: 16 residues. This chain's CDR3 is CSVTGLAGSNYNEQFF. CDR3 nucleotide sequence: TGCAGCGTCACCGGACTAGCGGGTTCGAACTACAATGAGCAGTTCTTC.

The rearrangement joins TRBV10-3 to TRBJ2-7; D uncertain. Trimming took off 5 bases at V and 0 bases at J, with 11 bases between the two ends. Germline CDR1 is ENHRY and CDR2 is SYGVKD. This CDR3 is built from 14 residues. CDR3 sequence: CAISSAVSSYEQYF. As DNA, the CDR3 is TGTGCCATCAGTTCGGCGGTGAGCTCCTACGAGCAGTACTTC.